The 9 T cell receptor beta chains below all came from one sample that was sequenced in a study of human T cells and chemical hapten exposure. TCRdb ran MiXCR on the RACE reads and lists one entry per CDR3 protein. Among 79,000 or so distinct CDR3 sequences listed, about 31% were seen once. Described time point: patch test 1, 2 weeks after DPC sensitization. Documented treatment: therapeutic diphenylcyclopropenone sensitization with weekly scalp DPC. This sample comprised whole blood, obtained in connection with sensitization to the hapten diphenylcyclopropenone (DPC). The receptors originated from a man in his forties with alopecia areata. Some clones in this sample may be carry-over from other donors' samples.

A few counts support this clonotype. This rearrangement joins TRBV20-1 to TRBJ1-1, with 11 positions matching TRBD1. The junction had 3 bases not matched to a gene; V was cut back by 4 bases and J by 5 bases. This CDR3 has 13 residues. Germline V lookup: CDR1 DFQATT, CDR2 SNEGSKA (reference sequence). The CDR3 protein is CSATGQGVTEAFF. CDR3 nucleotide sequence: TGCAGTGCTACGGGACAGGGGGTGACTGAAGCTTTCTTT.

DNA of the CDR3: TGTGCCAGCAGGGACAGGGCAACCAAAAACATTCAGTACTTC. This sequence encodes CASRDRATKNIQYF. The chain links TRBV12-3 or TRBV12-4 to TRBJ2-4; 8 bases map to TRBD1. The CDR3 has 14 amino acids. V was pared by 6 bases and J by 2 bases, with 3 bases of the junction left unmatched.

The V call is TRBV3-1, the J call TRBJ1-6; no definite D call. Looked up from germline, CDR1 is LGHDT and CDR2 is YNNKEL (reference sequence). The V end lost 0 bases, the J end lost 9 bases, and 9 bases lay between the germline ends. This CDR3 region has 14 residues. CDR3 sequence reads: CASSQEGWGSPLHF. DNA for the CDR3: TGTGCCAGCAGCCAAGAGGGGTGGGGTTCACCCCTCCACTTT.

This clonotype was observed a few times. V and J are TRBV3-1 and TRBJ2-1, with TRBD2 matching 7 bases. The J segment lost 16 bases and the V segment lost 2 bases, leaving 11 bases of the junction unmatched. The CDR3 length is 13 residues. Germline CDR1 is LGHDT and CDR2 is YNNKEL (reference sequence). CDR3 in DNA: TGTGCCAGCAGCCAATTTGCCGGGAGGTTATGTTTCTTC. Translating it yields CASSQFAGRLCFF.

This clonotype came up a few times. The chain links TRBV6-6 to TRBJ1-1; a weak D match, TRBD1 (5 bases). The CDR3 contains 14 residues. Trimming took off 5 bases at V and 1 base at J, with 11 bases between the two ends. Germline V gives CDR1 MNHNY, CDR2 SVGAGI (reference sequence). CDR3 sequence (DNA): TGTGCCAGCAGTCCCCGGACAACGAACACTGAAGCTTTCTTT. It specifies CASSPRTTNTEAFF.

V usage is TRBV12-3 or TRBV12-4 and J usage is TRBJ1-6; 9 bases align to TRBD1. There are 17 residues in the CDR3. The V and J ends lost 6 bases and 5 bases, in that order; junction bases with no gene match: 11. The chain's CDR3 is CASRQNAGTGHNSPLHF. Here the CDR3 DNA reads TGTGCCAGCAGGCAGAATGCCGGGACAGGGCATAATTCACCCCTCCACTTT.

The chain carries TRBV6-4 and TRBJ2-2; perhaps TRBD1 as D (6 bases). From germline, CDR1 is MRHNA and CDR2 SNTAGT. The CDR3 spans 13 residues. Between the trimmed V and J ends, which lost 8 bases and 6 bases, there was a span of 13 bases. The CDR3 sequence: CASSEGEAGELFF. The CDR3 DNA reads as TGTGCCAGCTCTGAGGGGGAAGCCGGGGAGCTGTTTTTT.

This clonotype has just a few counts. This sequence joins TRBV7-2 and TRBJ1-6, with 7 bases aligning to TRBD1. The CDR3 has 14 amino acids. CDR1 is SGHTA, CDR2 FQGNSA, per germline. V lost 1 base to trimming and J lost 9 bases; unmatched junction nucleotides: 3. The CDR3 DNA is TGTGCCAGCAGCTTAGGACAGGGTAGTTCACCCCTCCACTTT. It is translated as CASSLGQGSSPLHF.

The gene calls are TRBV14 and TRBJ2-3, with a weak D call TRBD1 (5 bases). Germline CDR1 is SGHDN and CDR2 is FVKESK. Between the trimmed V and J ends, which lost 2 bases and 2 bases, there was a span of 8 bases. This CDR3 region has 14 residues. CDR3 region: CASSQRGPTDTQYF. The CDR3 DNA reads as TGTGCCAGCAGCCAAAGGGGCCCCACAGATACGCAGTATTTT.